What follows are 31 T cell receptor beta chains derived from one specimen sequenced in a study of blood T cells in healthy people across ages (dated by TCRdb to about 2015). Library prep was done by 5' RACE. The sequencer was an Illumina HiSeq 2500. A second PCR of about 7 to 12 cycles was run with a J-beta primer mix and a sample-barcoded 5' primer. TCRdb reprocessing: public reads trimmed at Q25 with fastp, clones called with MiXCR, in-frame beta chains kept. Here each entry gathers all rows of one CDR3 protein and keeps the most common genes and DNA. The sample table lists roughly 800,000 distinct CDR3 sequences, about 55% of them with a count of one. The ten top clones hold roughly 40% of the sample. The material sequenced was blood. All receptors come from a man older than 75 in good health.

The rearrangement links TRBV10-1 to TRBJ1-2; 8 bases are shared with TRBD1. The ends lost 6 bases at V and 4 bases at J; junction bases unmatched: 10. CDR1 and CDR2 from the germline V gene are WNHNN and SYGVQD (reference sequence). CDR3 length equals 15 residues. The CDR3 region has the DNA TGCGCCAGCAGCCCTGGACAGGGCTTCTCCTATGGCTACACCTTC. Translating it yields CASSPGQGFSYGYTF.

The CDR3 DNA sequence: TGCGCCAGCAGCGACGCGACAGTTAAAGAGCAGTTCTTC. Amino acids: CASSDATVKEQFF. The genes are TRBV5-1 and TRBJ2-1; possible D gene TRBD1, 5 bases. V lost 4 bases and J 10 bases, leaving 15 bases between the germline ends. CDR3 length: 13 residues. Germline V CDR1 and CDR2: SGHRS, YFSETQ.

This clonotype was picked up a small number of times. The V call is TRBV5-1, the J call TRBJ2-3; 10 nucleotides line up with TRBD2. Germline values: CDR1 SGHRS, CDR2 YFSETQ. The CDR3 is made up of 15 amino acids. V lost 1 base to trimming and J lost 14 bases; unmatched junction nucleotides: 13. CDR3 protein: CASSLTSGEHRYAYF. The CDR3 DNA reads as TGCGCCAGCAGCTTGACTAGCGGGGAGCACAGATACGCGTATTTT.

Only one count was recorded for this clonotype. The chain is built from TRBV20-1 and TRBJ2-2, with TRBD2 as a possible D gene (6 bases). The germline CDR1 and CDR2 sequences are DFQATT and SNEGSKA (reference sequence). V lost 4 bases and J lost 3, with 18 bases in between. The CDR3 is 16 amino acids. The CDR3 sequence: CSATSLADSDTGELFF. Written as DNA, the CDR3 is TGCAGTGCTACTTCGTTAGCGGACTCAGACACCGGGGAGCTGTTTTTT.

This clonotype came up a few times. The V gene is TRBV20-1, the J gene TRBJ2-6; 7 bases are shared with TRBD2. The CDR3 spans 16 residues. V was pared by 3 bases and J by 2 bases, with 7 bases of the junction left unmatched. Germline-derived CDR1 and CDR2 are DFQATT and SNEGSKA (reference sequence). CDR3 nucleotides: TGCAGTGCTAGGTCTAGGGGAGGGACTGGGGCCAACGTCCTGACTTTC. The encoded protein is CSARSRGGTGANVLTF.

The CDR3 spells CASSSLVSGHYEQYF. The CDR3 region has the DNA TGTGCCAGCAGTTCCCTCGTTAGCGGACACTACGAGCAGTACTTC. The V gene is TRBV6-6, the J gene TRBJ2-4; a weak D match, TRBD2 (6 bases). The J call is uncertain, as TRBJ2-7 better fits the DNA end. CDR3 length equals 15 residues. Germline CDR1 and CDR2: MNHNY and SVGAGI (reference sequence).

This sequence joins TRBV7-9 and TRBJ2-5; D not certain. Germline CDR1 and CDR2: SEHNR and FQNEAQ (reference sequence). V was cut by 8 bases and J by 4 bases, with 14 bases left in between. The CDR3 covers 13 residues. The CDR3 region is CASGSSWGETQYF. The CDR3 DNA follows: TGTGCCAGCGGCTCCTCTTGGGGAGAGACCCAGTACTTC.

V and J are TRBV6-5 and TRBJ2-7; no reliable D call. Germline V gene lookup returns CDR1 MNHEY and CDR2 SVGAGI. V dropped 7 bases and J dropped 0 bases, with 10 bases sitting between them. CDR3 length equals 13 residues. CDR3 protein: CASMETVSYEQYF. CDR3 nucleotides: TGTGCCAGCATGGAGACCGTCTCCTACGAGCAGTACTTC.

V gene TRBV9 combines with J gene TRBJ2-1; no clear D gene. The CDR3 has 13 residues. Germline CDR1 reads SGDLS; CDR2 reads YYNGEE. V lost 4 bases and J lost 7, with 12 bases in between. CDR3 sequence reads: CASSPGSRNEQFF. The DNA for the CDR3 is TGTGCCAGCAGCCCCGGATCCAGGAATGAGCAGTTCTTC.

The chain carries TRBV3-1 and TRBJ2-5; D is perhaps TRBD1 (6 bases). The better agreement between TRBJ2-7 and the DNA end casts doubt on the J call. Germline V CDR1 and CDR2: LGHDT, YNNKEL (reference sequence). The length of the CDR3 is 11 residues. Here the CDR3 reads CASQQGYEQYF. The DNA for the CDR3 is TGTGCCAGCCAGCAGGGGTACGAGCAGTACTTC.

The rearrangement joins TRBV6-2 or TRBV6-3 to TRBJ1-1, with D unclear. CDR3 length equals 13 residues. In germline, CDR1 is MNHEY, CDR2 SVGEGT. The V and J ends lost 0 bases and 7 bases respectively, with 9 bases between them. Written as DNA, the CDR3 is TGTGCCAGCAGTTACTCCGGACGGAATGAAGCTTTCTTT. It yields the protein CASSYSGRNEAFF.

This clonotype was counted between two and nine times. The chain carries TRBV29-1 and TRBJ2-1; 10 nucleotides agree with TRBD2. Germline V CDR1 and CDR2: SQVTM, ANQGSEA. The CDR3 loop spans 13 amino acids. After removal of 4 bases from V and 6 bases from J, the junction contained 3 bases not matched to a gene. The chain's CDR3 is CSVAASGSNEQFF. The CDR3 nucleotides are TGCAGCGTTGCCGCTAGCGGGAGCAATGAGCAGTTCTTC.

The V call is TRBV9, the J call TRBJ1-1; D gene ambiguous. Germline CDR1 and CDR2: SGDLS and YYNGEE. With 5 bases removed from V and 5 bases from J, the gap between germline ends came to 13 bases. This CDR3 is built from 13 residues. CDR3: CASSVMLRTEAFF. The CDR3 DNA reads TGTGCCAGCAGTGTAATGCTACGGACTGAAGCTTTCTTT.

V usage is TRBV7-8 and J usage is TRBJ2-5; 11 nucleotides agree with TRBD2. The CDR3 runs to 18 residues. After removal of 5 bases from V and 11 bases from J, the junction contained 22 bases not matched to a gene. CDR1 is SGHVS, CDR2 FQNEAQ, per germline. In DNA form, the CDR3 reads TGTGCCAGCAGCCAACCAGGGGATAGCGGGGGGGACGACAATGAGCAGTACTTC. The encoded protein is CASSQPGDSGGDDNEQYF.

The J gene is TRBJ2-1, the V gene TRBV3-1; a possible D gene is TRBD2 (6 bases). CDR1 is LGHDT, CDR2 YNNKEL, per germline (reference sequence). CDR3 length: 14 amino acids. Trimming took 8 bases from V and 8 from J, leaving 19 bases between them. CDR3 nucleotide sequence: TGTGCCAGCGGCGGGTTCGGGAGAAGTTATGAGCAGTTCTTC. Amino acids: CASGGFGRSYEQFF.

This clonotype turned up a few times. The V and J genes are TRBV6-2 or TRBV6-3 and TRBJ2-7; possibly TRBD1 for D (6 bases). Germline assignment: CDR1 MNHEY and CDR2 SVGEGT. The ends were cut back, 6 bases at V and 8 bases at J, with 14 bases in the middle. The CDR3 covers 12 residues. CDR3 in DNA: TGTGCCAGCAGCCAGGGGTCCGAGAAGCAGTACTTC. The encoded protein is CASSQGSEKQYF.

The J gene is TRBJ2-1, the V gene TRBV27; either TRBD1 or TRBD2 may fit D (6 bases each). V was clipped by 5 bases and J by 6 bases, with 23 bases between them. Per germline, CDR1 MNHEY and CDR2 SMNVEV (reference sequence). CDR3 length equals 17 residues. Here the CDR3 reads CASSPGAQGLLGNEQFF. The CDR3 coding sequence is TGTGCCAGCAGTCCGGGGGCCCAGGGTCTTCTTGGCAATGAGCAGTTCTTC.

This clonotype was observed at least ten times. J is TRBJ2-4 and V is TRBV5-1, with TRBD1 matching 8 bases. CDR1 and CDR2 from the germline V gene are SGHRS and YFSETQ. The CDR3 spans 13 residues. V lost 4 bases and J lost 7; bases outside the gene matches: 4. The CDR3 loop reads CASSTGQVNIQYF. The CDR3 nucleotides are TGCGCCAGCAGCACGGGACAGGTTAACATTCAGTACTTC.

The chain couples TRBV10-3 to TRBJ1-5, with a tentative D call TRBD1 (6 bases). The CDR3 has 17 residues. Trimming left V 2 bases short and J 1 base short, with 15 bases between. Germline CDR1 and CDR2: ENHRY and SYGVKD. CDR3: CAISEKGGLGSNQPQHF. CDR3 DNA: TGTGCCATCAGTGAGAAAGGGGGGCTTGGAAGCAATCAGCCCCAGCATTTT.

This rearrangement joins TRBV5-1 to TRBJ2-1; D is possibly TRBD1 or TRBD2 (5 bases each). The J call is doubtful: the DNA matches TRBJ2-7 better. Germline-derived CDR1 and CDR2 are SGHRS and YFSETQ. The CDR3 has 16 residues. The CDR3 bases are TGCGCCAGCAGCTTGGCCGTCGGGGCCGCGGGCAATGAGCAGTACTTC. Translating gives CASSLAVGAAGNEQYF.

This clonotype was counted a single time. The chain has TRBV2 and TRBJ2-1, with a tentative D call TRBD1 (5 bases). Trimming removed 2 bases at V and 10 bases at J, with 12 bases between. CDR1 and CDR2 (germline): SNHLY, FYNNEI. The CDR3 is 13 residues long. CDR3 DNA sequence: TGTGCCAGCAGTGAAAGCCGCTGGGGCGAGCAGTTCTTC. It codes for CASSESRWGEQFF.

V usage is TRBV2 and J usage is TRBJ1-2; D gene uncertain. With 6 bases removed from V and 6 bases from J, the gap between germline ends came to 14 bases. CDR1 is SNHLY and CDR2 is FYNNEI in the germline V gene. This CDR3 has 13 residues. The CDR3 DNA reads TGTGCCAGCAGGTTCCAGGTTGGCAATGGCTACACCTTC. Its protein is CASRFQVGNGYTF. The whole variable domain, remainder taken from reference TRBV2 and TRBJ1-2, is EPEVTQTPSHQVTQMGQEVILRCVPISNHLYFYWYRQILGQKVEFLVSFYNNEISEKSEIFDDQFSVERPDGSNFTLKIRSTKLEDSAMYFCASRFQVGNGYTFGSGTRLTVV.

The chain links TRBV2 to TRBJ1-2, with TRBD1 as a possible D gene (6 bases). The germline V gene encodes CDR1 SNHLY and CDR2 FYNNEI. The CDR3 runs 15 residues. Trimming removed 1 base from V and 4 bases from J, with 13 bases in between. The CDR3 DNA sequence: TGTGCCAGCAGTGAAGTACGCGGACAGAGCTATGGCTACACCTTC. It is translated as CASSEVRGQSYGYTF.

The rearrangement links TRBV9 to TRBJ1-2, with 7 bases matching TRBD1. Germline assignment: CDR1 SGDLS and CDR2 YYNGEE. This CDR3 is built from 16 residues. The J segment lost 5 bases and the V segment lost 3 bases, leaving 13 bases of the junction unmatched. The CDR3 reads CASSEGAPGATYGYTF. DNA for the CDR3: TGTGCCAGCAGCGAGGGGGCACCGGGGGCTACTTATGGCTACACCTTC.

The genes are TRBV12-3 or TRBV12-4 and TRBJ1-4; D is perhaps TRBD1 (5 bases). V lost 6 bases and J lost 8, with 10 bases in between. This CDR3 has 12 residues. CDR3 region: CASSRAREKLFF. For the CDR3, the DNA is TGTGCCAGCAGCAGGGCCAGGGAAAAACTGTTTTTT.

This clonotype was recorded a few times. This chain uses TRBV11-2 with TRBJ2-6; 8 nucleotides agree with TRBD1. CDR1 and CDR2 from the germline V gene are SGHAT and FQNNGV. The CDR3 spans 14 residues. The V and J ends lost 6 bases and 5 bases, in that order; junction bases with no gene match: 3. CDR3 in amino acids: CASSDRGRANVLTF. CDR3 DNA: TGTGCCAGCAGTGACAGGGGTAGGGCCAACGTCCTGACTTTC.

In its sample, this clonotype was seen a few times. V is TRBV20-1 and J is TRBJ2-7; 11 bases are shared with TRBD2. The CDR3 has 16 amino acids. Germline V gives CDR1 DFQATT, CDR2 SNEGSKA (reference sequence). V shed 7 bases and J 5 bases; nucleotides not matched to a gene: 16. The CDR3 protein is CSVRLAGTSRSDEQYF. CDR3 sequence (DNA): TGCAGTGTGAGACTAGCGGGGACTTCCCGGAGCGACGAGCAGTACTTC.

The V call is TRBV20-1, the J call TRBJ2-1; no definite D call. The closer fit of TRBJ2-7 to the DNA end suggests the J call may be wrong. This CDR3 has 14 residues. CDR1 and CDR2 from the germline V gene are DFQATT and SNEGSKA (reference sequence). The CDR3 region is CSAMSTPSYNEQYF. The DNA for the CDR3 is TGCAGTGCTATGAGCACTCCCTCCTACAATGAGCAGTACTTC.

This chain links TRBV7-2 with TRBJ1-4; 8 bases fit TRBD1. Germline lookup yields CDR1 SGHTA and CDR2 FQGNSA. This CDR3 contains 14 residues. V shed 3 bases and J 8 bases; nucleotides not matched to a gene: 5. The CDR3 coding sequence is TGTGCCAGCAGCTTTGACAGGGGTAAAGAAAAACTGTTTTTT. Its translation is CASSFDRGKEKLFF. The whole variable domain, remainder taken from reference TRBV7-2 and TRBJ1-4, is GAGVSQSPSNKVTEKGKDVELRCDPISGHTALYWYRQSLGQGLEFLIYFQGNSAPDKSGLPSDRFSAERTGGSVSTLTIQRTQQEDSAVYLCASSFDRGKEKLFFGSGTQLSVL.

The gene calls are TRBV19 and TRBJ1-1; the D gene is possibly TRBD1 (5 bases). Trimming shortened V by 6 bases and J by 3 bases, and 11 bases separated the two germline ends. The germline V gene has CDR1 LNHDA and CDR2 SQIVND (reference sequence). The CDR3 is made up of 13 amino acids. The CDR3 DNA is TGTGCCAGTAGCCGACAGTTCGACACTGAAGCTTTCTTT. Protein product: CASSRQFDTEAFF.

The chain is built from TRBV12-3 or TRBV12-4 and TRBJ1-5; 8 bases align to TRBD1. The length of the CDR3 is 15 residues. V trimming: 3 bases; J trimming: 3 bases; junction bases outside the gene matches: 4. The CDR3 nucleotides read TGTGCCAGCAGTTTGGGGACAGGCTACAATCAGCCCCAGCATTTT. As protein: CASSLGTGYNQPQHF.